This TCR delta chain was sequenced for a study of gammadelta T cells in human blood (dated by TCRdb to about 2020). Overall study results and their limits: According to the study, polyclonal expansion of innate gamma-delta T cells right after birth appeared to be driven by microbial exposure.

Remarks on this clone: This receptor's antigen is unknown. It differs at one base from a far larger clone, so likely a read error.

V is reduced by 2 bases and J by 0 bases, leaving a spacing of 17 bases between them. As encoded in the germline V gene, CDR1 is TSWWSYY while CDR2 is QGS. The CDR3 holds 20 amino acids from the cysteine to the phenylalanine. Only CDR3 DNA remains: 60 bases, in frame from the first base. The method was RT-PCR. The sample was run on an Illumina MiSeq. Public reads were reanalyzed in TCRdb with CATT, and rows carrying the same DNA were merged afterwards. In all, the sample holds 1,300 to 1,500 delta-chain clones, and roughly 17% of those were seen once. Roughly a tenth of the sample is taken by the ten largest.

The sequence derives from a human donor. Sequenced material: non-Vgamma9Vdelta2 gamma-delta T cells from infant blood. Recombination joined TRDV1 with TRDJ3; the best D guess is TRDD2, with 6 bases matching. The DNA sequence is TGTGCTCTTGGGGAAACACCTTCCGGAACAATCTCCTGGGACACCCGACAGATGTTTTTC. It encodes CALGETPSGTISWDTRQMFF.